One and the same sample provided the 5 T cell receptor beta chains below, sequenced in a study of OX40 agonist ivuxolimab in advanced cancers. Libraries were built with the immunoSEQ multiplex PCR assay. This immuneACCESS table, as held by TCRdb, lists in-frame sequences with V and J called but not all clones. Of the missing ones, under half trace to an unresolved V gene in checked studies; the others have no known cause. The sample table holds over 35,000 clones, of which roughly 87% were seen once. The ten most abundant clones make up around 40% of the sample. The sample in question was CD4+ or CD8+ T cells sorted from blood, obtained in a trial of the OX40 agonist ivuxolimab. Receptors were obtained from an adult with an advanced solid tumor such as melanoma, head and neck, liver or kidney cancer.

The chain has TRBV27 and TRBJ2-1; 8 bases fit TRBD1. Trimming removed 8 bases from V and 3 bases from J; junction bases left unmatched: 6. CDR1 MNHEY and CDR2 SMNVEV come from the germline V gene (reference sequence). This CDR3 has 14 amino acids. This CDR3 reads CASQSTGVYNEQFF. Here the CDR3 DNA reads TGTGCCAGCCAATCGACAGGGGTCTACAATGAGCAGTTCTTC.

This chain connects TRBV9 to TRBJ2-5; 13 nucleotides match TRBD2. The CDR3 runs to 18 residues. CDR1 SGDLS and CDR2 YYNGEE come from the germline V gene. Unmatched junction bases numbered 9, after V lost 4 bases and J lost 0 bases. CDR3 DNA sequence: TGTGCCAGCAGCCCAAAAAGACTAGCGGGGGGCAACCAAGAGACCCAGTACTTC. Protein sequence: CASSPKRLAGGNQETQYF.

This chain joins TRBV18 and TRBJ2-7; D may be TRBD2 (6 bases). CDR3 length equals 14 residues. CDR1 and CDR2 (germline): KGHSH, LQKENI. V lost 0 bases and J 6 bases, leaving 12 bases between the germline ends. The CDR3 sequence is CASSPPGTEGEQYF. The CDR3 DNA reads as TGTGCCAGCTCACCACCGGGGACGGAGGGCGAGCAGTACTTC.

This chain connects TRBV28 to TRBJ2-1; 15 nucleotides line up with TRBD2. V was pared by 2 bases and J by 5 bases, with 4 bases of the junction left unmatched. This CDR3 comprises 17 residues. From germline, CDR1 is MDHEN and CDR2 SYDVKM. Here the CDR3 reads CASSLGTSGGIHNEQFF. The CDR3 region has the DNA TGTGCCAGCAGTTTAGGGACTAGCGGGGGGATTCACAATGAGCAGTTCTTC.

The chain uses TRBV11-2 and TRBJ1-6; a possible D gene is TRBD1 (6 bases). CDR1 and CDR2 from the germline V gene are SGHAT and FQNNGV. The CDR3 consists of 11 residues. The V and J ends lost 1 base and 14 bases respectively, with 6 bases between them. CDR3 sequence: CASSLAGALHF. For the CDR3, the DNA is TGTGCCAGCAGCTTAGCAGGGGCCCTCCACTTT. The full variable domain, completed using reference TRBV11-2 and TRBJ1-6, is EAGVAQSPRYKIIEKRQSVAFWCNPISGHATLYWYQQILGQGPKLLIQFQNNGVVDDSQLPKDRFSAERLKGVDSTLKIQPAKLEDSAVYLCASSLAGALHFGNGTRLTVT.